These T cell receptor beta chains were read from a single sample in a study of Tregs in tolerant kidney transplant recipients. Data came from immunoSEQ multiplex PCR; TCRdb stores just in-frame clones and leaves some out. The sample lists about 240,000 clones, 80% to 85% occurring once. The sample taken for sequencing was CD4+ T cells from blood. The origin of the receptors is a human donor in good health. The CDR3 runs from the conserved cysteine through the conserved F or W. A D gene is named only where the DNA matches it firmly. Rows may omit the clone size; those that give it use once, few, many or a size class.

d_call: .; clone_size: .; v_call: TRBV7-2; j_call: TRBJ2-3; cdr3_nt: TGTGCCAGCAGCTTAAAGGTCACGTCTACAACGCAGTATTTT; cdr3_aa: CASSLKVTSTTQYF
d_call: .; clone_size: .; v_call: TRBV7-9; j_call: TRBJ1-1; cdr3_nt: TGTGCCAGCAGCTTCCAGGAGGACACTGAAGCTTTCTTT; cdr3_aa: CASSFQEDTEAFF
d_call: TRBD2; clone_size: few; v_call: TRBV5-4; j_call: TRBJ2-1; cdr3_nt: TGTGCCAGCAGCCTAGTAGCGGGGGACGATGAGCAGTTCTTC; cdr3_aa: CASSLVAGDDEQFF
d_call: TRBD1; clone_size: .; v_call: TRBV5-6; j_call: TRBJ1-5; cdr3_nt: TGTGCCAGCAGCTTTGAGGGGGCGAAGAATCAGCCCCAGCATTTT; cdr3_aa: CASSFEGAKNQPQHF
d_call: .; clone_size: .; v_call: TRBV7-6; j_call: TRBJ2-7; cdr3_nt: TGTGCCAGCAGCTCCTCGGGACTCAGCTACGAGCAGTACTTC; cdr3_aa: CASSSSGLSYEQYF
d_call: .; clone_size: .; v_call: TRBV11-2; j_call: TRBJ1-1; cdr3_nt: TGTGCCAGCAGCTTAGTCGGGGGGAACACTGAAGCTTTCTTT; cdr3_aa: CASSLVGGNTEAFF
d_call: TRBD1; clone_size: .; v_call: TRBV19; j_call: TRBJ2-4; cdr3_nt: TGTGCCAGTAGTGAAAGGGCGACAGGGACCAAAAACATTCAGTACTTC; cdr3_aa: CASSERATGTKNIQYF
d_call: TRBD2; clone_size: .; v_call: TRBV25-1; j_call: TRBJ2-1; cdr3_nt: TGTGCCAGCAGTGAATGGGGGGCGGGAGGGCGCAATGAGCAGTTCTTC; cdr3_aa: CASSEWGAGGRNEQFF
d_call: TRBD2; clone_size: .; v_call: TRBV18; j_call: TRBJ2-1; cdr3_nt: TGTGCCAGCTCACCGGCAATAGCGGGCAACAATGAGCAGTTCTTC; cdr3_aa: CASSPAIAGNNEQFF
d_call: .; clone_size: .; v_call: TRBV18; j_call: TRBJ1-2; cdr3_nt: TGTGCCAGCTCACCAGGAACCCGGTTAAACTATGGCTACACCTTC; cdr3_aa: CASSPGTRLNYGYTF
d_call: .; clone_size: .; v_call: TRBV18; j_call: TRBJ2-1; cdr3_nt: TGTGCCAGCTCACCGCTACAGGGCAATGAGCAGTTCTTC; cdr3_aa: CASSPLQGNEQFF
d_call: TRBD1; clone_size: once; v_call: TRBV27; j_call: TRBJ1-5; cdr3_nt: TGTGCCAGCAGGGCCGGACAGGAGCCGAATCAGCCCCAGCATTTT; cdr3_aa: CASRAGQEPNQPQHF
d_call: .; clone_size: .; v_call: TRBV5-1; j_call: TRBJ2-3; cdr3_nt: TGCGCCAGCAGCCCTGAAAGGGCAGATACGCAGTATTTT; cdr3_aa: CASSPERADTQYF
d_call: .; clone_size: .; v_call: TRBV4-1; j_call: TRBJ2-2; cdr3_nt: TGCGCCAGCAGCCCGTGGGGGGACACCGGGGAGCTGTTTTTT; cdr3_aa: CASSPWGDTGELFF
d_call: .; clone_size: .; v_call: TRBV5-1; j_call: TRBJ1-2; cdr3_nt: TGCGCCAGCAGCTTGACAAACTTAGGGGCTGGGGGAGGCTACACCTTC; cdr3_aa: CASSLTNLGAGGGYTF
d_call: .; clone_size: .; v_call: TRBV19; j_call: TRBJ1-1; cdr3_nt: TGTGCCAGTAGGACGTGGGTATACACTGAAGCTTTCTTT; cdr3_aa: CASRTWVYTEAFF
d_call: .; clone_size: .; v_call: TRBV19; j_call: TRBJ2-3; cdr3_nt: TGTGCCAGTAGTCTCCGCAGGGTTAAAGATACGCAGTATTTT; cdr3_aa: CASSLRRVKDTQYF
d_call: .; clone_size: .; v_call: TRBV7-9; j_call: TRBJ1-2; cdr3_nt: TGTGCCAGCAGCTTAGGAACAGATAACTATGGCTACACCTTC; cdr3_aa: CASSLGTDNYGYTF
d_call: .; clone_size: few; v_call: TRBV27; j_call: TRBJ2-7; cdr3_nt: TGTGCCAGCAGTCCGACCTACGAGCAGTACTTC; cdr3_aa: CASSPTYEQYF
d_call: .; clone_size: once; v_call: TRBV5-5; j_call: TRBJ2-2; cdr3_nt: TGTGCCAGCAGCCGAGTCGCGACACTTGGGACCGGGGAGCTGTTTTTT; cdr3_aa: CASSRVATLGTGELFF
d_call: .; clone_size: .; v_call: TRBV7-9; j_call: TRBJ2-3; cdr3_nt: TGTGCCAGCAGCTTAGCGCTTAGCACAGATACGCAGTATTTT; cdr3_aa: CASSLALSTDTQYF
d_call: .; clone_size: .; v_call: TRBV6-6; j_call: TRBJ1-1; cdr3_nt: TGTGCCAGCAGTTACTCGTCCAGCACTGAAGCTTTCTTT; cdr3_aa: CASSYSSSTEAFF
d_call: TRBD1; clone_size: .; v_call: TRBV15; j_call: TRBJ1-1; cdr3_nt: TGTGCCACCAGCAGAGTCGGGACAGGGGCTATCATGAACACTGAAGCTTTCTTT; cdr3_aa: CATSRVGTGAIMNTEAFF
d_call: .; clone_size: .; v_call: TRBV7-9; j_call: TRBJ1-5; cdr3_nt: TGTGCCAGCAGCTTATGGACTTCAGGGGACAATCAGCCCCAGCATTTT; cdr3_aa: CASSLWTSGDNQPQHF
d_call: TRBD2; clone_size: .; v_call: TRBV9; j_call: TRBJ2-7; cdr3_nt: TGTGCCAGCAGCGTAAGGGGTAGCGGGGCCACCTACGAGCAGTACTTC; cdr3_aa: CASSVRGSGATYEQYF
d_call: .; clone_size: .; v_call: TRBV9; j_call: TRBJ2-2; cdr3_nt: TGTGCCAGCAGCCTGCTATCCGGGGAGCTGTTTTTT; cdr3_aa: CASSLLSGELFF
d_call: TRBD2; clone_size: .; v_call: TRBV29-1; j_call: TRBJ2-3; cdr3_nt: TGCAGCGTGTCTGCTGCGGGAGGCACAGATACGCAGTATTTT; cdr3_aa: CSVSAAGGTDTQYF
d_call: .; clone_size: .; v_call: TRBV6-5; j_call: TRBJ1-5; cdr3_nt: TGTGCCAGCAGTTACTCGGGGGTTAGCAATCAGCCCCAGCATTTT; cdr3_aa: CASSYSGVSNQPQHF
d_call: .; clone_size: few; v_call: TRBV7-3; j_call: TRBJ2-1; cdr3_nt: TGTGCCAGCAGCTACAGGGAGTCCTACAATGAGCAGTTCTTC; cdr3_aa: CASSYRESYNEQFF
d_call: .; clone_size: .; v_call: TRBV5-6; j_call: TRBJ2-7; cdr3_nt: TGTGCCAGCAGCCGCGGGCCACTAGCTTACGAGCAGTACTTC; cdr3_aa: CASSRGPLAYEQYF
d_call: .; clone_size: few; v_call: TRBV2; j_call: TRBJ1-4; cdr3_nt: TGTGCCAGCAGTGAGGCGGCAGGGGTAAAAGAAAAACTGTTTTTT; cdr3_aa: CASSEAAGVKEKLFF
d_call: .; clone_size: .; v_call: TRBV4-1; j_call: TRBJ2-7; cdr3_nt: TGCGCCAGCAGCCAAGATTCGGGCAGCTCCTACGAGCAGTACTTC; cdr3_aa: CASSQDSGSSYEQYF
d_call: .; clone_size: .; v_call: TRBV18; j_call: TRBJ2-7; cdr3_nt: TGTGCCAGCTCACCGGGGACCCGCCGGGGCGAGCAGTACTTC; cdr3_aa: CASSPGTRRGEQYF
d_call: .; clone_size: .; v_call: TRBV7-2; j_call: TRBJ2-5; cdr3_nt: TGTGCCAGCAGCTTAGCGGGGAGTAGAGAGACCCAGTACTTC; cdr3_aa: CASSLAGSRETQYF
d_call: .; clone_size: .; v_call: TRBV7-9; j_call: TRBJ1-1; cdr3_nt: TGTGCCAGCAACTGGGACGGTGACACTGAAGCTTTCTTT; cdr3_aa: CASNWDGDTEAFF
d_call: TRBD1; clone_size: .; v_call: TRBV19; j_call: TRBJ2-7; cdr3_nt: TGTGCCAGTAGTACGCGACAGGGGAATACCTACGAGCAGTACTTC; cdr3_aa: CASSTRQGNTYEQYF
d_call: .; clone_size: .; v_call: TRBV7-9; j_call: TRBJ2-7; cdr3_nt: TGTGCCAGCAGCCTCATTCGTGGAGGCCCCTACGAGCAGTACTTC; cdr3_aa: CASSLIRGGPYEQYF